This T cell receptor (beta chain) was observed in a study of T cell responses to AZD1222 COVID-19 vaccine. Looking at the study overall: Second doses were pooled across both intervals (about 4 or about 12 weeks).

Note on this clone: Its antigen remains unidentified.

Measured with immunoSEQ multiplex PCR; TCRdb has only the in-frame clones, and not every one. The table shows 87,000 or so clones, with 85% to 90% occurring only once. Notes on the study in general: Receipt of two AZD1222 doses was followed by a rise in Spike-specific TCR breadth and depth. Vaccine-related CD4 TCRs covered spike, predominating at 160-218 and 743-854.

Sequenced material: peripheral blood, taken on day 0 of AZD1222 vaccination. This TCR came from an adult in good health.

CDR3 coding DNA: TGTGCCAGCAGTCCCTTGTCCAGCACAGATACGCAGTATTTT. It encodes CASSPLSSTDTQYF. This chain links TRBV28 with TRBJ2-3; D not certain. CDR1 and CDR2 from the germline V gene are MDHEN and SYDVKM. This CDR3 has 14 residues. Trimming shortened V by 5 bases and J by 0 bases, and 9 bases separated the two germline ends.